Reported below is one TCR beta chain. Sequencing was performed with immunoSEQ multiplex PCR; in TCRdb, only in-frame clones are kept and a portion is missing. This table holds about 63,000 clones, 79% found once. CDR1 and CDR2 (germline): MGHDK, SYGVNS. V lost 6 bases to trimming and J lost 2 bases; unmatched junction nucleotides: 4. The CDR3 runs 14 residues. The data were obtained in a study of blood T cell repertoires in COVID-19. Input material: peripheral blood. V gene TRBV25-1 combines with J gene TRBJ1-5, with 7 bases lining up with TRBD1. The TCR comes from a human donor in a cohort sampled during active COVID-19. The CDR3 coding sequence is TGTGCCAGCAGGGAGACAGGGCGCAATCAGCCCCAGCATTTT. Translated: CASRETGRNQPQHF.